Presented here are 18 T cell receptor beta chains from one specimen sequenced in a study of cytomegalovirus exposure and HLA in healthy donors. It was with 60 Vbeta and 13 Jbeta primers that the PCR ran. Produced via immunoSEQ multiplex PCR; TCRdb's table is partial and in-frame only. The table has 90,000 to 110,000 clones, 69% seen once. The sample consisted of PBMCs. The receptors were sampled from a man under 40 in good health and CMV-seronegative.

V is TRBV6-5 and J is TRBJ1-1; D is ambiguous. Germline V gives CDR1 MNHEY, CDR2 SVGAGI. The CDR3 covers 14 residues. Trimming removed 0 bases from V and 4 bases from J, with 9 bases in between. CDR3 protein: CASSYSATVTEAFF. DNA of the CDR3: TGTGCCAGCAGTTACTCGGCAACAGTCACTGAAGCTTTCTTT.

This clone was detected only a few times. V and J are TRBV6-5 and TRBJ1-4; D gene ambiguous. Between the trimmed V and J ends, which lost 5 bases and 5 bases, there was a span of 9 bases. The CDR3 is made up of 13 amino acids. Germline V lookup: CDR1 MNHEY, CDR2 SVGAGI. The CDR3 loop reads CASSHPQNEKLFF. CDR3 DNA: TGTGCCAGCAGTCACCCTCAGAATGAAAAACTGTTTTTT.

V usage is TRBV14 and J usage is TRBJ1-3; 8 bases align to TRBD1. Germline V gene sequence: CDR1 SGHDN, CDR2 FVKESK. The CDR3 covers 15 residues. J lost 0 bases, V lost 5 bases, and 3 bases had no gene match. The CDR3 region is CASSTDRGSGNTIYF. CDR3 sequence (DNA): TGTGCCAGCAGCACCGACAGGGGCTCTGGAAACACCATATATTTT.

The V and J genes are TRBV29-1 and TRBJ2-1; 8 bases line up with TRBD1. V shed 7 bases, J shed 6 bases, and the junction held 11 bases outside the gene matches. This CDR3 comprises 14 residues. Germline CDR1 SQVTM, CDR2 ANQGSEA. The CDR3 sequence is CSGDQGASLNEQFF. The CDR3 DNA sequence: TGCAGCGGCGATCAGGGGGCGTCCCTCAATGAGCAGTTCTTC.

This clone occurred once. The chain joins TRBV7-3 to TRBJ2-3; 7 bases are a match to TRBD1. V dropped 6 bases and J dropped 0; count of bases not matched to a gene: 3. This CDR3 is built from 14 residues. Germline V lookup: CDR1 SGHTA, CDR2 FQGTGA. This chain's CDR3 is CASRTGSSTDTQYF. For the CDR3, the DNA is TGTGCCAGCAGGACAGGGTCTAGCACAGATACGCAGTATTTT.

This rearrangement joins TRBV11-2 to TRBJ2-7, with a tentative D call TRBD1 (6 bases). The V gene's germline CDR1 is SGHAT and CDR2 FQNNGV. CDR3 length: 16 amino acids. Between the trimmed V and J ends, which lost 5 bases and 2 bases, there was a span of 19 bases. The CDR3 DNA is TGTGCCAGCAGCCCCCTACAGGGAACACCGGCCTACGAGCAGTACTTC. This codes for CASSPLQGTPAYEQYF.

The chain has TRBV30 and TRBJ1-2; D not certain. CDR1 is GTSNPN, CDR2 SVGIG, per germline (reference sequence). This CDR3 has 14 residues. Trimming removed 7 bases at V and 4 bases at J, with 19 bases between. The CDR3 sequence: CASPLHGNSYGYTF. For the CDR3, the DNA is TGTGCCTCCCCGCTCCACGGGAATTCCTATGGCTACACCTTC.

The V and J genes are TRBV5-1 and TRBJ2-5; 16 nucleotides align to TRBD2. The CDR3 covers 18 residues. Germline V gene lookup returns CDR1 SGHRS and CDR2 YFSETQ. Trimming took 5 bases from V and 3 from J; bases not matched to a gene: 10. CDR3 protein: CASRPGTSGRAGEETQYF. CDR3 nucleotide sequence: TGCGCCAGCAGGCCGGGGACTAGCGGGAGGGCCGGGGAAGAGACCCAGTACTTC.

This chain links TRBV18 with TRBJ2-5; 10 bases are a match to TRBD1. With 2 bases clipped from V and 3 bases from J, the junction kept 0 bases outside the gene matches. In germline, CDR1 is KGHSH, CDR2 LQKENI. This CDR3 comprises 14 residues. The CDR3 coding sequence is TGTGCCAGCTCACCAGGGACAGGGGAAGAGACCCAGTACTTC. It yields the protein CASSPGTGEETQYF. The full variable domain, completed using reference TRBV18 and TRBJ2-5, is NAGVMQNPRHLVRRRGQEARLRCSPMKGHSHVYWYRQLPEEGLKFMVYLQKENIIDESGMPKERFSAEFPKEGPSILRIQQVVRGDSAAYFCASSPGTGEETQYFGPGTRLLVL.

The V call is TRBV5-4, the J call TRBJ2-6; possible D gene TRBD1, 6 bases. Trimming shortened V by 4 bases and J by 3 bases, and 14 bases separated the two germline ends. This CDR3 contains 16 residues. From germline, CDR1 is SGHNT and CDR2 YYREEE (reference sequence). CDR3 sequence reads: CASSPVGGGGANVLTF. The CDR3, as DNA: TGTGCCAGCAGCCCGGTTGGGGGCGGTGGGGCCAACGTCCTGACTTTC. Using reference TRBV5-4 and TRBJ2-6 for the parts outside the CDR3, the full variable domain is ETGVTQSPTHLIKTRGQQVTLRCSSQSGHNTVSWYQQALGQGPQFIFQYYREEENGRGNFPPRFSGLQFPNYSSELNVNALELDDSALYLCASSPVGGGGANVLTFGAGSRLTVL.

V and J are TRBV18 and TRBJ2-1, with 7 bases fitting TRBD1. Germline trimming cut 4 bases from V and 2 bases from J; bases unmatched to any gene: 17. Germline V gene data show CDR1 as KGHSH and CDR2 as LQKENI. The CDR3 is 19 amino acids. Written as DNA, the CDR3 is TGTGCCAGCTCACATACCTATACTCGACAGGGCGGGCCCTACAATGAGCAGTTCTTC. It yields the protein CASSHTYTRQGGPYNEQFF.

The gene calls are TRBV5-1 and TRBJ2-1, with no clear D. The V gene's germline CDR1 is SGHRS and CDR2 YFSETQ. The CDR3 loop spans 14 amino acids. V was cut by 2 bases and J by 4 bases, with 10 bases left in between. CDR3 loop: CASSFSLIYNEQFF. The CDR3, as DNA: TGCGCCAGCAGCTTTTCACTGATATACAATGAGCAGTTCTTC.

This chain connects TRBV28 to TRBJ2-5, with 8 bases that match TRBD1. Germline trimming cut 8 bases from V and 5 bases from J; bases unmatched to any gene: 10. Germline CDR1 reads MDHEN; CDR2 reads SYDVKM. CDR3 length equals 14 residues. CDR3 amino acids: CASRPRTGLETQYF. CDR3 nucleotide sequence: TGTGCCAGCCGACCAAGGACAGGGTTGGAGACCCAGTACTTC.

The chain employs TRBV19 and TRBJ1-1, with no clear D. Per germline, CDR1 LNHDA and CDR2 SQIVND (reference sequence). The CDR3 contains 15 residues. Trimming removed 5 bases at V and 5 bases at J, with 18 bases between. The DNA for the CDR3 is TGTGCCAGTAGTGAAATGGTCAACCGGCGGACTGAAGCTTTCTTT. Protein product: CASSEMVNRRTEAFF.

The table lists this clone with a few counts. The chain couples TRBV5-6 to TRBJ2-5; 8 bases are shared with TRBD1. The CDR3 is 19 amino acids. V lost 1 base to trimming and J lost 2 bases; unmatched junction nucleotides: 16. The germline V gene has CDR1 SGHDT and CDR2 YYEEEE. The chain's CDR3 is CASSLPGGSMGSRQETQYF. The CDR3 nucleotides are TGTGCCAGCAGCTTGCCAGGGGGCTCGATGGGGTCGAGGCAAGAGACCCAGTACTTC.

V usage is TRBV7-8 and J usage is TRBJ2-1; 8 bases agree with TRBD2. CDR3 length equals 17 residues. Germline V CDR1 and CDR2: SGHVS, FQNEAQ. The junction had 11 bases not matched to a gene; V was cut back by 0 bases and J by 7 bases. CDR3: CASSLASLAGLINEQFF. The CDR3 DNA reads as TGTGCCAGCAGCTTAGCTTCCTTAGCGGGACTCATAAATGAGCAGTTCTTC.

This clone was observed a few times. The chain joins TRBV4-3 to TRBJ1-1, with 7 nucleotides matching TRBD1. This CDR3 has 16 residues. V was clipped by 0 bases and J by 4 bases; unmatched bases: 8. The V gene's germline CDR1 is LGHNA and CDR2 YSLEER. The CDR3 nucleotides read TGCGCCAGCAGCCAAGATAAGGGTCAGGGGGGCACTGAAGCTTTCTTT. This sequence encodes CASSQDKGQGGTEAFF.

CDR3 in DNA: TGTGCCAGCAGTTTACGCATGGGGGGGGCTGGGGAGACCCAGTACTTC. Translated, it gives CASSLRMGGAGETQYF. The chain couples TRBV27 to TRBJ2-5, with D perhaps matching TRBD2 (7 bases). The CDR3 runs 16 residues. Trimming cost V 2 bases and J 5 bases, with 18 bases left between them. Germline V gene lookup returns CDR1 MNHEY and CDR2 SMNVEV (reference sequence).